This T cell receptor (beta chain) is drawn from a study of chemoradiotherapy in HPV16-positive cancers. Study-wide background: Functional T-cell assays on a couple of HPV16-positive patients' cells defined candidate HPV-specific clones and common TCR motifs. Study observations and caveats: HPV-specific T cells were functionally defined from only a couple of HPV16-positive patients.

A remark on this clone: Its antigen remains unidentified.

Sequencing used immunoSEQ multiplex PCR; TCRdb keeps in-frame clones, though not all of them. The table records 30,000 to 35,000 clones, around 86% of them present only once. Specimen: blood, collected from a patient who underwent chemoradiotherapy. The receptor was derived from a human donor with HPV-associated anogenital cancer.

CDR3 in amino acids: CASSGGTASTDTQYF. The CDR3 region has the DNA TGTGCCAGCAGCGGGGGGACAGCTAGCACAGATACGCAGTATTTT. The V gene is TRBV5-4, the J gene TRBJ2-3; a possible D gene is TRBD1 (7 bases). Germline values: CDR1 SGHNT, CDR2 YYREEE (reference sequence). The CDR3 contains 15 residues. The V and J ends lost 4 bases and 0 bases respectively, with 12 bases between them.